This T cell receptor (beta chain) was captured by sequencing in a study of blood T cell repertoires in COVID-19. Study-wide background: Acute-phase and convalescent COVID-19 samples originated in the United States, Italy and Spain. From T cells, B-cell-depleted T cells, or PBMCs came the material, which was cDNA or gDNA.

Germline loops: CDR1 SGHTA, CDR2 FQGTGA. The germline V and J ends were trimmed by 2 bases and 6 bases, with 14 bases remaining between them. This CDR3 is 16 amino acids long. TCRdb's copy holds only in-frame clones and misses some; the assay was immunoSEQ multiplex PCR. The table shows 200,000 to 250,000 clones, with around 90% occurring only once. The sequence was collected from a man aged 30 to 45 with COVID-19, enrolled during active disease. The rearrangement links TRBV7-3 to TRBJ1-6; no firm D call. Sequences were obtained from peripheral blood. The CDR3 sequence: CASSLGPPGSNSPLHF. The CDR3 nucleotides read TGTGCCAGCAGCTTAGGCCCCCCAGGTTCTAATTCACCCCTCCACTTT.